Listed here are 10 T cell receptor beta chains from one sample, sequenced in a study of T-cell reconstitution after alpha-beta-depleted transplantation in children (dated by TCRdb to the mid-2010s). What these receptors recognize is not known. General study outcomes and caveats: Hyperexpanded clone frequencies declined over subsequent months; after one year, T-cell counts and TCRbeta diversity were mostly attributed to newly produced T cells.

The library was built by means of PCR. Sequencing relied on an Illumina HiSeq 2500. Molecular barcoding was employed in the preparation of TCR libraries, with unique molecular identifiers being used to normalize TCRbeta repertoire quantification. The raw public reads went through TCRdb reprocessing: fastp at Q25, MiXCR clone calling, in-frame beta chains kept. Rows are combined by CDR3 protein, so each entry shows the most common genes and DNA. The sample records about 300,000 distinct CDR3 sequences, around 7.3% of which are singletons. The ten biggest clones cover about 9.3% of the sample. In the paper's terms, the treatment or condition label means: allogeneic hematopoietic cell transplantation with graft depleted of TCRalphabeta T cells and CD19 B cells. The sample in question was peripheral blood, obtained 360 days after TCRalphabeta/CD19-depleted stem cell transplant. The receptor set was obtained from a female patient aged 2-15 years who had a stem cell transplant for Fanconi anemia, so the T cells may come from the graft donor.

This clonotype was counted many times. The V and J genes are TRBV20-1 and TRBJ1-2; 7 nucleotides line up with TRBD1. Losses at the gene ends were 6 bases for V and 3 bases for J; bases not matched to a gene: 13. CDR1 and CDR2 (germline): DFQATT, SNEGSKA (reference sequence). This CDR3 comprises 15 residues. In DNA, the CDR3 is TGCAGTGCCCCAGGGGGTGGAGTACTCCACTATGGCTACACCTTC. Protein sequence: CSAPGGGVLHYGYTF.

This clonotype was recorded at least ten times. The chain has TRBV5-6 and TRBJ2-3; 8 nucleotides match TRBD1. CDR1 is SGHDT and CDR2 is YYEEEE in the germline V gene. J lost 3 bases, V lost 10 bases, and 10 bases had no gene match. This CDR3 is 14 amino acids long. CDR3 sequence: CAGGRTGLTDTQYF. CDR3 DNA: TGTGCCGGGGGGAGGACAGGGTTGACAGATACGCAGTATTTT.

J is TRBJ1-4 and V is TRBV5-1, with 7 bases identical to TRBD1. After removal of 1 base from V and 11 bases from J, the junction contained 8 bases not matched to a gene. This CDR3 region has 14 residues. Germline V lookup: CDR1 SGHRS, CDR2 YFSETQ. CDR3 region: CASSLTGATQKLFF. In DNA form, the CDR3 reads TGCGCCAGCAGCTTGACAGGGGCGACCCAGAAACTGTTTTTT.

This clonotype was observed a handful of times. DNA of the CDR3: TGTGCCAGCAGTTATAGCCGGGGGGCCTACGAGCAGTACGTC. This encodes CASSYSRGAYEQYV. The chain joins TRBV6-2 or TRBV6-3 to TRBJ2-7; the match to TRBD2 covers 7 bases. The CDR3 is 14 residues long. CDR1 and CDR2 from the germline V gene are MNHEY and SVGEGT. Losses at the gene ends were 3 bases for V and 2 bases for J; bases not matched to a gene: 4.

The genes are TRBV6-2 or TRBV6-3 and TRBJ2-6; the match to TRBD2 covers 10 bases. With 6 bases clipped from V and 2 bases from J, the junction kept 22 bases outside the gene matches. This CDR3 contains 22 residues. The germline V gene has CDR1 MNHEY and CDR2 SVGEGT. The CDR3, as DNA: TGTGCCAGCAGCAGAAGTTTGGACAGGCTGCCTGGACTAGCGGCTGGGGCCAACGTCCTGACTTTC. This codes for CASSRSLDRLPGLAAGANVLTF.

This clonotype was recorded a few times. The chain has TRBV5-1 and TRBJ1-1; unclear D gene. Looked up from germline, CDR1 is SGHRS and CDR2 is YFSETQ. Trimming took 0 bases from V and 5 from J, leaving 8 bases between them. This CDR3 region has 13 residues. CDR3 residues: CASSLVAGTEAFF. CDR3 DNA: TGCGCCAGCAGCTTGGTGGCTGGGACTGAAGCTTTCTTT.

The chain combines TRBV5-6 with TRBJ1-1; D may be TRBD1 (6 bases). This CDR3 comprises 14 residues. V lost 3 bases and J lost 7, with 16 bases in between. Germline CDR1 is SGHDT and CDR2 is YYEEEE. The CDR3 spells CASSSFGTSGEAFF. The CDR3 DNA reads as TGTGCCAGCAGCTCCTTTGGGACAAGTGGTGAAGCTTTCTTT. Full variable domain (outside the CDR3, taken from reference TRBV5-6 and TRBJ1-1): DAGVTQSPTHLIKTRGQQVTLRCSPKSGHDTVSWYQQALGQGPQFIFQYYEEEERQRGNFPDRFSGHQFPNYSSELNVNALLLGDSALYLCASSSFGTSGEAFFGQGTRLTVV.

This clonotype has ten or more counts. V usage is TRBV12-3 or TRBV12-4 and J usage is TRBJ2-3, with 10 bases identical to TRBD2. V trimming: 2 bases; J trimming: 12 bases; junction bases outside the gene matches: 8. CDR3 length: 14 residues. The CDR3 protein is CASSLPASGGSQYF. The CDR3 coding sequence is TGTGCCAGCAGTTTACCCGCTAGCGGGGGATCACAGTATTTT.

This clonotype was found many times. The chain couples TRBV20-1 to TRBJ1-5; D is undetermined. CDR1 is DFQATT, CDR2 SNEGSKA, per germline (reference sequence). Trimming took 3 bases from V and 1 from J, leaving 10 bases between them. The CDR3 has 14 residues. CDR3 DNA: TGCAGTGCTAGTTACAGCACCAGCAATCAGCCCCAGCATTTT. Translated: CSASYSTSNQPQHF.

The chain is built from TRBV28 and TRBJ1-2; unclear D gene. The length of the CDR3 is 12 residues. V was trimmed by 1 base and J by 7 bases, leaving 7 bases between them. The germline V gene has CDR1 MDHEN and CDR2 SYDVKM. DNA for the CDR3: TGTGCCAGCAGTTTATTTGCGGCTGGCTACACCTTC. It is translated as CASSLFAAGYTF.